The 17 T cell receptor beta chains in this list originate from one sample, sequenced in a study of control samples from healthy donors and cancer patients. TCRdb's copy holds only in-frame clones and misses some; the assay was immunoSEQ multiplex PCR. In the table there are fewer than 85,000 clones, 90% to 95% of which are singletons. The sample comprised blood. These receptors originate from a young man in good health.

There are a few counts of this clone. The V and J genes are TRBV28 and TRBJ2-7, with 8 bases aligning to TRBD1. In germline, CDR1 is MDHEN, CDR2 SYDVKM. The CDR3 spans 14 residues. J was trimmed by 6 bases and V by 7 bases; bases with no gene match: 11. The DNA for the CDR3 is TGTGCCAGCACCTTCGGGCAGGGGGCGCGCGAGCAGTACTTC. Encoded protein: CASTFGQGAREQYF.

The V call is TRBV28, the J call TRBJ2-3, with D perhaps matching TRBD1 (6 bases). CDR3 size: 16 residues. Germline CDR1 and CDR2: MDHEN and SYDVKM. V shed 5 bases and J shed 0 bases, with 15 bases lying between them. The CDR3 reads CASSVYVGASTDTQYF. Written as DNA, the CDR3 is TGTGCCAGCAGTGTGTACGTGGGGGCTAGCACAGATACGCAGTATTTT.

The chain uses TRBV24-1 and TRBJ2-7; D perhaps matches TRBD1 (6 bases). The germline gives CDR1 KGHDR, CDR2 SFDVKD. CDR3 size: 16 residues. Trimming left V 4 bases short and J 4 bases short, with 19 bases between. The CDR3 region is CATSELSPGQGYEQYF. CDR3 DNA: TGTGCCACCAGTGAACTGAGTCCGGGACAAGGATACGAGCAGTACTTC.

CDR3 sequence (DNA): TGTGCCAGCAGTTCCCTACTGAGGGGGCGGGGGTACACCGGGGAGCTGTTTTTT. Protein product: CASSSLLRGRGYTGELFF. The rearrangement links TRBV28 to TRBJ2-2; D may be TRBD1 or TRBD2 (7 bases each). The V and J ends lost 4 bases and 3 bases respectively, with 21 bases between them. CDR3 length: 18 amino acids. Germline V gene sequence: CDR1 MDHEN, CDR2 SYDVKM.

The V gene is TRBV19, the J gene TRBJ2-2, with 8 bases fitting TRBD1. J lost 6 bases, V lost 1 base, and 4 bases had no gene match. CDR1 and CDR2 from the germline V gene are LNHDA and SQIVND (reference sequence). The CDR3 runs to 15 residues. The CDR3 DNA is TGTGCCAGTAGTATAGGGCAGGGGGCTGCCGGGGAGCTGTTTTTT. Its translation: CASSIGQGAAGELFF. Combining the CDR3 with reference TRBV19 and TRBJ2-2 gives the whole variable domain DGGITQSPKYLFRKEGQNVTLSCEQNLNHDAMYWYRQDPGQGLRLIYYSQIVNDFQKGDIAEGYSVSREKKESFPLTVTSAQKNPTAFYLCASSIGQGAAGELFFGEGSRLTVL.

The rearrangement links TRBV5-1 to TRBJ1-4; TRBD1 agrees at 7 bases. CDR3 size: 15 residues. Germline-derived CDR1 and CDR2 are SGHRS and YFSETQ. J lost 3 bases, V lost 4 bases, and 6 bases had no gene match. The CDR3 sequence: CASSQGGRSNEKLFF. The CDR3 DNA is TGCGCCAGCAGCCAGGGGGGGAGGTCTAATGAAAAACTGTTTTTT.

The genes are TRBV29-1 and TRBJ2-3; TRBD1 might be the D (5 bases). This CDR3 region has 12 residues. With 5 bases removed from V and 4 bases from J, the gap between germline ends came to 10 bases. Germline V gene lookup returns CDR1 SQVTM and CDR2 ANQGSEA. CDR3 in amino acids: CSVQGAPDTQYF. CDR3 coding DNA: TGCAGCGTTCAAGGGGCTCCAGATACGCAGTATTTT.

The chain employs TRBV12-3 or TRBV12-4 and TRBJ2-1; D not certain. The CDR3 runs 11 residues. The ends were cut back, 6 bases at V and 7 bases at J, with 7 bases in the middle. The CDR3 nucleotides are TGTGCCAGCAGCGACCTGAATGAGCAGTTCTTC. This gives the protein CASSDLNEQFF.

The V call is TRBV30, the J call TRBJ2-5, with D possibly TRBD2 on 7 matching bases. Germline CDR1 GTSNPN, CDR2 SVGIG (reference sequence). The CDR3 contains 14 residues. Trimming shortened V by 1 base and J by 5 bases, and 14 bases separated the two germline ends. The CDR3 region has the DNA TGTGCCTGGAGTGAGGGGGGAGGGCGGGAGACCCAGTACTTC. This encodes CAWSEGGGRETQYF.

This clone is a singleton in its sample. The V and J genes are TRBV25-1 and TRBJ2-5, with D perhaps matching TRBD2 (5 bases). Trimming cost V 5 bases and J 2 bases, with 15 bases left between them. This CDR3 region has 15 residues. The germline CDR1 and CDR2 sequences are MGHDK and SYGVNS. The CDR3 here is CASSKLVSRQETQYF. The CDR3 DNA is TGTGCCAGCAGTAAACTAGTTTCGCGGCAAGAGACCCAGTACTTC.

The chain carries TRBV7-9 and TRBJ2-5, with D possibly being TRBD1 (6 bases). The CDR3 totals 15 residues. From germline, CDR1 is SEHNR and CDR2 FQNEAQ (reference sequence). With 3 bases removed from V and 1 base from J, the gap between germline ends came to 12 bases. As DNA, the CDR3 is TGTGCCAGCAGCTTTAGAGCAGGGGCCCAAGAGACCCAGTACTTC. Protein: CASSFRAGAQETQYF.

This rearrangement joins TRBV12-3 or TRBV12-4 to TRBJ2-1; the D is unclear. Trimming removed 6 bases from V and 8 bases from J, with 14 bases in between. There are 13 residues in the CDR3. CDR3 nucleotide sequence: TGTGCCAGCAGCGGACCAGACTTCGATGAGCAGTTCTTC. Translating gives CASSGPDFDEQFF.

This sequence joins TRBV6-2 or TRBV6-3 and TRBJ1-3, with D unclear. Germline V gene sequence: CDR1 MNHEY, CDR2 SVGEGT. This CDR3 comprises 15 residues. Trimming removed 6 bases at V and 0 bases at J, with 12 bases between. The CDR3 loop is CASSHGQRSGNTIYF. CDR3 in DNA: TGTGCCAGCAGCCACGGCCAGCGCTCTGGAAACACCATATATTTT.

The chain has TRBV27 and TRBJ2-1; D ambiguous. Germline CDR1 reads MNHEY; CDR2 reads SMNVEV (reference sequence). V shed 6 bases and J shed 8 bases, with 11 bases lying between them. The CDR3 has 12 residues. The CDR3, as DNA: TGTGCCAGCAGGCCCGCCCCTCATGAGCAGTTCTTC. This sequence encodes CASRPAPHEQFF.

The chain uses TRBV4-3 and TRBJ1-3, with 8 bases lining up with TRBD1. V was clipped by 1 base and J by 3 bases; unmatched bases: 11. The CDR3 consists of 18 residues. Per germline, CDR1 LGHNA and CDR2 YSLEER. CDR3 sequence reads: CASSQGTGRLYGGNTIYF. The CDR3 coding sequence is TGCGCCAGCAGCCAAGGGACAGGGCGCCTCTATGGTGGAAACACCATATATTTT.

The chain employs TRBV20-1 and TRBJ1-1, with D tentatively TRBD1 (5 bases). The V gene lost 0 bases and the J gene lost 7 bases, with 6 bases spanning the gap. This CDR3 contains 11 residues. Germline V gives CDR1 DFQATT, CDR2 SNEGSKA (reference sequence). As DNA, the CDR3 is TGCAGTGCTAGAGAGAGGGGTGAAGCTTTCTTT. Amino acids: CSARERGEAFF.

The V and J genes are TRBV12-3 or TRBV12-4 and TRBJ1-2; D remains unclear. Trimming removed 7 bases from V and 5 bases from J, with 11 bases in between. The CDR3 spans 12 residues. The CDR3 spells CASTPDVYGYTF. Written as DNA, the CDR3 is TGTGCCAGCACCCCGGACGTATATGGCTACACCTTC.